This T cell receptor beta chain comes out of a study of cytomegalovirus exposure and HLA in healthy donors. Study results and limitations: The study found most TCR sequences rare, yet found some public TCRs in many donors. A later analysis linked a missense variant in DCLRE1C to the trimming of TCR beta V and J genes.

The CDR3 loop spans 13 amino acids. CDR1 and CDR2 (germline): LNHDA, SQIVND (reference sequence). V gave up 5 bases and J gave up 1 base, with 8 bases separating them. Primers included in the PCR were 60 Vbeta and 13 Jbeta primers. Assay used: immunoSEQ multiplex PCR; TCRdb lists only in-frame clones, some missing. Of some 130,000 clones listed, 77% are singletons. Remarks on this clone: Its antigen is not identified.

V gene TRBV19 combines with J gene TRBJ1-1, with D possibly TRBD1 on 5 matching bases. Sequenced material: PBMCs. The receptor was isolated from a male donor in good health and CMV-seronegative. CDR3 coding DNA: TGTGCCAGTAGTGAACAGGCGAACACTGAAGCTTTCTTT. It encodes CASSEQANTEAFF.